These 9 T cell receptor beta chains originate from one sample sequenced in a study of shared clonotypes between healthy human individuals. Method: immunoSEQ multiplex PCR; TCRdb's copy keeps in-frame clones and lacks some. Counted here are around 560,000 clones, approximately 95% occurring once; the ten biggest clones make up around 0.12%. CD8 cells classed as naive were CD45RO-negative and positively selected for CCR7, excluding terminally differentiated effector memory CD45RA+ cells. What was sequenced was naive CD8+ T cells sorted from blood. The receptors were gathered from a woman younger than 45 in good health.

V usage is TRBV28 and J usage is TRBJ2-3, with D tentatively TRBD1 or TRBD2 (5 bases each). Trimming took off 6 bases at V and 6 bases at J, with 13 bases between the two ends. This CDR3 is built from 13 residues. The germline V gene has CDR1 MDHEN and CDR2 SYDVKM. The CDR3 coding sequence is TGTGCCAGCAGACCCGTGGGGGACGATACGCAGTATTTT. Its protein product is CASRPVGDDTQYF.

The rearrangement joins TRBV27 to TRBJ2-7; a possible D gene is TRBD2 (6 bases). The germline V gene has CDR1 MNHEY and CDR2 SMNVEV (reference sequence). The CDR3 loop spans 15 amino acids. Trimming left V 5 bases short and J 1 base short, with 15 bases between. CDR3 in amino acids: CASSTTGTGSYEQYF. CDR3 in DNA: TGTGCCAGCAGTACAACCGGGACTGGTTCCTACGAGCAGTACTTC.

As concerns this clone: Other DNA sequences in the same sample also yield this CDR3. The chain is built from TRBV27 and TRBJ2-7, with 8 bases lining up with TRBD1. Looked up from germline, CDR1 is MNHEY and CDR2 is SMNVEV (reference sequence). CDR3 length equals 15 residues. V shed 4 bases and J 1 base; nucleotides not matched to a gene: 6. The CDR3 DNA reads as TGTGCCAGCAGTTGGGGGACAGGTGGATCCTACGAGCAGTACTTC. Encoded protein: CASSWGTGGSYEQYF.

This clone was observed a single time. V is TRBV30 and J is TRBJ2-2, with 8 bases that match TRBD2. The CDR3 runs 15 residues. Per the germline V gene, CDR1 is GTSNPN and CDR2 is SVGIG (reference sequence). CDR3 coding DNA: TGTGTCCTGGAGAACTTAGCGGGAAACACCGGGGAGCTGTTTTTT. Its protein product is CVLENLAGNTGELFF.

The CDR3 DNA is TGTGCCTGGAGTGTTACCAGGGAGACCGGGGAGCTGTTTTTT. Protein sequence: CAWSVTRETGELFF. The genes are TRBV30 and TRBJ2-2; either TRBD1 or TRBD2 may supply D (5 bases each). The CDR3 totals 14 residues. V lost 0 bases, J lost 5 bases, and 10 bases lay in between. Germline CDR1 GTSNPN, CDR2 SVGIG (reference sequence). Drawing the rest from reference TRBV30 and TRBJ2-2, the complete variable domain is SQTIHQWPATLVQPVGSPLSLECTVEGTSNPNLYWYRQAAGRGLQLLFYSVGIGQISSEVPQNLSASRPQDRQFILSSKKLLLSDSGFYLCAWSVTRETGELFFGEGSRLTVL.

The chain is built from TRBV11-2 and TRBJ2-1, with 10 bases that match TRBD2. The CDR3 totals 15 residues. Germline V gene lookup returns CDR1 SGHAT and CDR2 FQNNGV. The trim removed 5 bases at V and 7 bases at J, leaving 8 bases unmatched. This CDR3 reads CASSHGLAATNEQFF. As DNA, the CDR3 is TGTGCCAGCAGCCATGGACTAGCGGCAACTAATGAGCAGTTCTTC.

The chain combines TRBV20-1 with TRBJ1-6; no firm D call. The CDR3 contains 11 residues. The ends were cut back, 6 bases at V and 8 bases at J, with 8 bases in the middle. Germline V gives CDR1 DFQATT, CDR2 SNEGSKA (reference sequence). The DNA for the CDR3 is TGCAGTGCCAAAGCAGATTCACCCCTCCACTTT. Residues: CSAKADSPLHF.

The CDR3 region is CASSLGGTLGEGYTF. The CDR3 DNA follows: TGTGCCAGCAGCTTGGGTGGGACCCTCGGTGAGGGCTACACCTTC. The rearrangement joins TRBV5-6 to TRBJ1-2, with D perhaps TRBD1 (5 bases). V lost 0 bases to trimming and J lost 8 bases, with 17 bases between them. This CDR3 spans 15 amino acids. Per the germline V gene, CDR1 is SGHDT and CDR2 is YYEEEE.

This sequence joins TRBV4-2 and TRBJ2-5; 8 nucleotides match TRBD2. The J call may be incorrect, as the DNA end agrees better with TRBJ2-7. The CDR3 runs to 16 residues. The V gene's germline CDR1 is LGHNA and CDR2 YNFKEQ. The CDR3, as DNA: TGTGCCAGCAGCCAAGACAGCGGGAGTGATGCCTACGAGCAGTACTTC. It translates to CASSQDSGSDAYEQYF.